This TCR beta chain was sequenced in a study of spatial heterogeneity in lung cancer. Study-level background: Sequence detection consistently recorded a greater number of beta-chain than alpha-chain sequences. There were, on average, more than 9.5 raw-read appearances for each unique TCR and UMI combination.

This clonotype was found a few times. Germline CDR1 SGHRS, CDR2 YFSETQ. Trimming cost V 4 bases and J 5 bases, with 16 bases left between them. This CDR3 has 15 residues. TCRdb used MiXCR to reprocess the 5' RACE reads, holding one entry per CDR3 protein. The sample yields 50,000 to 65,000 distinct CDR3 sequences, around 7% seen once. Time point meaning: sample taken at primary tumor resection. No cell sorting; template was whole RNA from tumor, lung tissue or PBMC. The approximately 69 donors had untreated early-stage non-small cell lung cancer. The chain has TRBV5-1 and TRBJ2-1; TRBD2 might be the D (6 bases). The input for sequencing was PBMCs, taken at surgery. This TCR was sampled from a female donor with early-stage non-small cell lung cancer. The CDR3 is CASSTRLGENNEQFF. The CDR3 nucleotides are TGCGCCAGCAGCACCCGACTAGGTGAAAACAATGAGCAGTTCTTC.